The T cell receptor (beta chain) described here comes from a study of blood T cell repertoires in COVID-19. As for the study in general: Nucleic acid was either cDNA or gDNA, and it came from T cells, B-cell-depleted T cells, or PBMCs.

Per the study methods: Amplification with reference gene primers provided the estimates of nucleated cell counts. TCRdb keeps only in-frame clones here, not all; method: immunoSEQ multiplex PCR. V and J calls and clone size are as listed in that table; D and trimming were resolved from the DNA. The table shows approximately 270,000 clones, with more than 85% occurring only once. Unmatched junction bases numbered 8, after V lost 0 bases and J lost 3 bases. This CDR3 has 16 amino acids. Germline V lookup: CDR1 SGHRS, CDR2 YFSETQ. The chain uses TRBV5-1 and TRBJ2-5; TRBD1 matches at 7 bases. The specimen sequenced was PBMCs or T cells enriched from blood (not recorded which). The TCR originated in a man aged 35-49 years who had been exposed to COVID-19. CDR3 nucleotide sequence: TGCGCCAGCAGCTTGGCCACCCGGACAGGAGAAGAGACCCAGTACTTC. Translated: CASSLATRTGEETQYF. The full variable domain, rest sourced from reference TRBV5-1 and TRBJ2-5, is KAGVTQTPRYLIKTRGQQVTLSCSPISGHRSVSWYQQTPGQGLQFLFEYFSETQRNKGNFPGRFSGRQFSNSRSEMNVSTLELGDSALYLCASSLATRTGEETQYFGPGTRLLVL.